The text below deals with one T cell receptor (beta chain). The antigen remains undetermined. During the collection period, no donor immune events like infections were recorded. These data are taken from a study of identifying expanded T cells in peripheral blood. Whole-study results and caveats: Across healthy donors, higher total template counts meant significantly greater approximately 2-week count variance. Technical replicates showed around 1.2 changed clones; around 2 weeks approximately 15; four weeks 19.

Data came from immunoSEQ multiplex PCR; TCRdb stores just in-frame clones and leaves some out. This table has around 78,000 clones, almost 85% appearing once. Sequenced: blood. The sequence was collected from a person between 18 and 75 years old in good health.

For the CDR3, the DNA is TGTGCCAGCAGAACGGGACTAGCCGTAGATACGCAGTATTTT. Its translation is CASRTGLAVDTQYF. The chain uses TRBV2 and TRBJ2-3; 9 bases line up with TRBD2. Looked up from germline, CDR1 is SNHLY and CDR2 is FYNNEI. The V gene end was trimmed by 6 bases and the J gene end by 5 bases; junction bases not matched to a gene: 6. The CDR3 covers 14 residues.